Listed here are 17 T cell receptor beta chains from one sample, sequenced in a study of blood T cell repertoires in COVID-19. TCRdb's copy holds only in-frame clones and misses some; the assay was immunoSEQ multiplex PCR. This sample has around 230,000 clones, with roughly 91% found just once. Sequencing used PBMCs or T cells enriched from blood (not recorded which). These receptors were collected from a woman in her thirties with acute COVID-19.

The V call is TRBV4-3, the J call TRBJ1-1; D perhaps matches TRBD1 (6 bases). With 4 bases removed from V and 4 bases from J, the gap between germline ends came to 22 bases. This CDR3 has 17 residues. Germline CDR1 LGHNA, CDR2 YSLEER. The CDR3, as DNA: TGCGCCAGCAGCCTACGTGTGGTGGGGGCATCGGGCACTGAAGCTTTCTTT. It codes for CASSLRVVGASGTEAFF.

The J gene is TRBJ1-1, the V gene TRBV5-1; the D gene is possibly TRBD1 (5 bases). The CDR3 contains 16 residues. V was clipped by 6 bases and J by 0 bases, with 18 bases between them. Germline CDR1 SGHRS, CDR2 YFSETQ. CDR3 protein: CASTKTVGSLNTEAFF. The CDR3 region has the DNA TGCGCCAGCACTAAGACAGTAGGGTCATTGAACACTGAAGCTTTCTTT.

This clone was picked up one time. At one of its ends the junction is not consistent with the germline gene, which may arise from a read error. The CDR3: CVTGGLGEQFF. The CDR3 DNA is TGCGTGACAGGGGGCCTCGGTGAGCAGTTCTTC. The genes are TRBV28 and TRBJ2-1; TRBD1 matches at 10 bases. CDR1 MDHEN and CDR2 SYDVKM come from the germline V gene. The CDR3 covers 11 residues.

V and J are TRBV7-2 and TRBJ1-2, with 9 bases that match TRBD1. This CDR3 spans 14 amino acids. CDR1 SGHTA and CDR2 FQGNSA come from the germline V gene. V gave up 5 bases and J gave up 7 bases; unmatched junction bases: 8. The CDR3 DNA sequence: TGTGCCAGCAGCCTAAGAGAGGGACAGGGTGGCTACACCTTC. Translated, it gives CASSLREGQGGYTF.

The chain links TRBV15 to TRBJ1-3, with TRBD1 as a possible D gene (6 bases). Between the trimmed V and J ends, which lost 4 bases and 0 bases, there was a span of 10 bases. The CDR3 runs to 15 residues. CDR1 is LNHNV and CDR2 is YYDKDF in the germline V gene (reference sequence). CDR3 DNA sequence: TGTGCCACCAGCATAGGACAGAGCTCTGGAAACACCATATATTTT. It yields the protein CATSIGQSSGNTIYF.

The genes are TRBV12-3 or TRBV12-4 and TRBJ1-6; D perhaps matches TRBD1 (5 bases). The CDR3 is made up of 13 amino acids. Between the trimmed V and J ends, which lost 10 bases and 6 bases, there was a span of 13 bases. The CDR3 DNA sequence: TGTGCCATCGGGGAGGGGTTTAATTCACCCCTCCACTTT. Protein: CAIGEGFNSPLHF.

The gene calls are TRBV5-1 and TRBJ1-4; no clear D. Trimming cost V 4 bases and J 0 bases, with 16 bases left between them. This CDR3 comprises 17 residues. Germline V gene lookup returns CDR1 SGHRS and CDR2 YFSETQ. CDR3 DNA sequence: TGCGCCAGCAGCCCGTGGGGAGATACCTCAACTAATGAAAAACTGTTTTTT. Translation: CASSPWGDTSTNEKLFF.

V usage is TRBV11-3 and J usage is TRBJ2-1, with D perhaps TRBD1 (5 bases). The CDR3 runs to 13 residues. The V and J ends lost 0 bases and 7 bases respectively, with 7 bases between them. The germline V gene has CDR1 SGHNT and CDR2 YENEEA. This chain's CDR3 is CASSLEQGNEQFF. The CDR3 region has the DNA TGTGCCAGCAGCTTAGAGCAGGGTAATGAGCAGTTCTTC.

The chain has TRBV29-1 and TRBJ1-1; no clear D. The CDR3 has 10 amino acids. The germline CDR1 and CDR2 sequences are SQVTM and ANQGSEA. V lost 5 bases and J 10 bases, leaving 11 bases between the germline ends. The CDR3 region is CSVFSGLAFF. The CDR3 DNA follows: TGCAGCGTTTTTTCCGGACTAGCTTTCTTT.

This chain links TRBV27 with TRBJ2-7; D might be TRBD1 (6 bases). There are 14 residues in the CDR3. V dropped 4 bases and J dropped 0 bases, with 10 bases sitting between them. Germline-derived CDR1 and CDR2 are MNHEY and SMNVEV (reference sequence). DNA for the CDR3: TGTGCCAGCAGTTACCGGGACACCTCCTACGAGCAGTACTTC. Its translation is CASSYRDTSYEQYF.

In its sample, this clone was seen once. The chain combines TRBV28 with TRBJ1-6; D not certain. Trimming left V 4 bases short and J 4 bases short, with 8 bases between. The CDR3 loop spans 14 amino acids. Per germline, CDR1 MDHEN and CDR2 SYDVKM. The CDR3 spells CASSSTGYNSPLHF. Here the CDR3 DNA reads TGTGCCAGCAGTTCCACCGGGTATAATTCACCCCTCCACTTT.

The chain employs TRBV2 and TRBJ2-2; the match to TRBD1 covers 9 bases. The CDR3 covers 15 residues. After removal of 7 bases from V and 0 bases from J, the junction contained 3 bases not matched to a gene. Germline V gene sequence: CDR1 SNHLY, CDR2 FYNNEI. CDR3 loop: CASTRTGANTGELFF. The CDR3 coding sequence is TGTGCCAGCACCAGGACAGGGGCGAACACCGGGGAGCTGTTTTTT.

The CDR3 is CASSLVGTGVGYEQYF. Written as DNA, the CDR3 is TGTGCCAGCAGCTTAGTCGGGACAGGGGTTGGGTACGAGCAGTACTTC. The V gene is TRBV7-8, the J gene TRBJ2-7, with 10 bases matching TRBD1. V trimming: 1 base; J trimming: 4 bases; junction bases outside the gene matches: 7. CDR3 length equals 16 residues. The germline V gene has CDR1 SGHVS and CDR2 FQNEAQ.

The chain links TRBV19 to TRBJ1-4, with 8 bases aligning to TRBD1. In germline, CDR1 is LNHDA, CDR2 SQIVND (reference sequence). There are 15 residues in the CDR3. V shed 5 bases and J 5 bases; nucleotides not matched to a gene: 7. For the CDR3, the DNA is TGTGCCAGTAGTGCCTACAGGGGGGAAAATGAAAAACTGTTTTTT. Translating it yields CASSAYRGENEKLFF.

This clone was recorded only once. This chain connects TRBV6-6 to TRBJ1-1; 10 bases fit TRBD1. This CDR3 is built from 20 residues. V was clipped by 5 bases and J by 1 base; unmatched bases: 19. CDR1 is MNHNY and CDR2 is SVGAGI in the germline V gene (reference sequence). CDR3 sequence: CASSLADEDPGQGRNTEAFF. DNA of the CDR3: TGTGCCAGCAGTCTTGCGGACGAGGACCCGGGACAGGGGAGGAACACTGAAGCTTTCTTT.

This clone was seen a few times. The chain has TRBV30 and TRBJ1-6, with a tentative D call TRBD1 (5 bases). Germline loops: CDR1 GTSNPN, CDR2 SVGIG (reference sequence). The CDR3 covers 15 residues. The V gene lost 3 bases and the J gene lost 5 bases, with 14 bases spanning the gap. In nucleotides, the CDR3 is TGTGCCTGGAGGAACCCCGAGACAGATAATTCACCCCTCCACTTT. As protein: CAWRNPETDNSPLHF.

V usage is TRBV9 and J usage is TRBJ2-7; possibly TRBD2 for D (6 bases). Germline V lookup: CDR1 SGDLS, CDR2 YYNGEE. The ends were cut back, 4 bases at V and 7 bases at J, with 21 bases in the middle. The CDR3 consists of 15 residues. The CDR3 loop is CASSPWGTQRGEQYF. In nucleotides, the CDR3 is TGTGCCAGCAGCCCCTGGGGGACTCAAAGAGGGGAGCAGTACTTC. The full variable domain, with the rest looked up from reference TRBV9 and TRBJ2-7, is DSGVTQTPKHLITATGQRVTLRCSPRSGDLSVYWYQQSLDQGLQFLIQYYNGEERAKGNILERFSAQQFPDLHSELNLSSLELGDSALYFCASSPWGTQRGEQYFGPGTRLTVT.